This T cell receptor (beta chain) comes out of a study of blood T cell repertoires in COVID-19. Overall study context: PBMCs, B-cell-depleted T cells, or T cells were the source of the cDNA or gDNA that made up the material.

This CDR3 region has 16 residues. The germline V gene has CDR1 LNHNV and CDR2 YYDKDF (reference sequence). Trimming cost V 1 base and J 4 bases, with 16 bases left between them. Original analysis: By means of reference gene primer amplification, nucleated cell counts were estimated. TCRdb keeps only in-frame clones here, not all; method: immunoSEQ multiplex PCR. The V and J calls and the clone size are those of that table, but D and trimming were determined from the DNA. The data contain about 300,000 clones, about 90% of them seen just once; the ten biggest clones take up approximately 2.9%. The count of this clone is one.

The receptor comes from a woman aged 45-59 years who had been exposed to COVID-19. The material sequenced was PBMCs or T cells enriched from blood (not recorded which). V usage is TRBV15 and J usage is TRBJ1-2, with D possibly TRBD1 on 5 matching bases. This CDR3 is CATSRGFGREAYGYTF. CDR3 nucleotides: TGTGCCACCAGCAGAGGATTCGGCAGGGAGGCCTATGGCTACACCTTC. The variable domain in full, completed from reference TRBV15 and TRBJ1-2, reads DAMVIQNPRYQVTQFGKPVTLSCSQTLNHNVMYWYQQKSSQAPKLLFHYYDKDFNNEADTPDNFQSRRPNTSFCFLDIRSPGLGDTAMYLCATSRGFGREAYGYTFGSGTRLTVV.